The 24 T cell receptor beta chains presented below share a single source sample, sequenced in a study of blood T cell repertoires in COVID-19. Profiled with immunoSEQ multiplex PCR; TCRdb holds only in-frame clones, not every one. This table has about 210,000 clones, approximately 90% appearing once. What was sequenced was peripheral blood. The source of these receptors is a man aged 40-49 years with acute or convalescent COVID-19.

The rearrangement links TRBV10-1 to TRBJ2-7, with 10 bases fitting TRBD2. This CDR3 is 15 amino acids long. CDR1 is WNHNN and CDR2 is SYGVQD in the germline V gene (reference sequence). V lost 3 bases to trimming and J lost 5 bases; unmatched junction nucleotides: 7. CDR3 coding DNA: TGCGCCAGCAGTGATCTAGCGGGGGCCGACAACGAGCAGTACTTC. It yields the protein CASSDLAGADNEQYF.

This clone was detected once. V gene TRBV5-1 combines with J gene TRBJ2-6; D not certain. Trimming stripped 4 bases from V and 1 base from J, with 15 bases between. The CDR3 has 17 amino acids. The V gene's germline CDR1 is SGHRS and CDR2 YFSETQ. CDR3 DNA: TGCGCCAGCAGCCCCGACCCACTAAGTTCTGGGGCCAACGTCCTGACTTTC. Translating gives CASSPDPLSSGANVLTF.

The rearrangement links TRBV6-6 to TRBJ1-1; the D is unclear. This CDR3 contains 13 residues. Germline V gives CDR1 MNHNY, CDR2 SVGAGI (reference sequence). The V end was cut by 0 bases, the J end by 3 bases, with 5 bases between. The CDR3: CASSYSSDTEAFF. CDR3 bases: TGTGCCAGCAGTTACTCGTCTGACACTGAAGCTTTCTTT.

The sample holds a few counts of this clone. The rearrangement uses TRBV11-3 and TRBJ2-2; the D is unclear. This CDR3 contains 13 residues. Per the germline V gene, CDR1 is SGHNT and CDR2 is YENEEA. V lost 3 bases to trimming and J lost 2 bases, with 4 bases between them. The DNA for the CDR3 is TGTGCCAGCAGCTTTAGTAACACCGGGGAGCTGTTTTTT. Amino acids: CASSFSNTGELFF.

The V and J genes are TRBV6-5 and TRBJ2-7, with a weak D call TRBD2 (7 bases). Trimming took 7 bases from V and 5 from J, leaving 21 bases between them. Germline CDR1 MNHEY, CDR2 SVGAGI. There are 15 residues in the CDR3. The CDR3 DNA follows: TGTGCCAGCAACCCCCTGGGGGGGCACATCCACGAGCAGTACTTC. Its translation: CASNPLGGHIHEQYF.

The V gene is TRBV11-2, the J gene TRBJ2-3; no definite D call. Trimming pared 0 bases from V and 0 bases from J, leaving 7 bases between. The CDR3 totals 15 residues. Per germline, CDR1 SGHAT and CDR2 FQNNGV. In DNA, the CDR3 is TGTGCCAGCAGCTTAGATCGCCAGAGCACAGATACGCAGTATTTT. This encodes CASSLDRQSTDTQYF.

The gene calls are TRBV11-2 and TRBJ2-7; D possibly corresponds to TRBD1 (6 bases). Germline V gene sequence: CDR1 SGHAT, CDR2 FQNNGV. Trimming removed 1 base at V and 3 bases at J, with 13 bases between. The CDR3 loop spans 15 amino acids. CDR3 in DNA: TGTGCCAGCAGCTTAGTGTCGGCAGGGGTCTACGAGCAGTACTTC. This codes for CASSLVSAGVYEQYF.

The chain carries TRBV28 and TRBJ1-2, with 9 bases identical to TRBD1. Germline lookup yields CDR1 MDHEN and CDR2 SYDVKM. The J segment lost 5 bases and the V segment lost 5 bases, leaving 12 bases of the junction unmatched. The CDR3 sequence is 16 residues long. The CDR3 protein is CASSQYRDRVGYGYTF. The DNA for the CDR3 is TGTGCCAGCAGTCAATACCGGGACAGGGTAGGATATGGCTACACCTTC.

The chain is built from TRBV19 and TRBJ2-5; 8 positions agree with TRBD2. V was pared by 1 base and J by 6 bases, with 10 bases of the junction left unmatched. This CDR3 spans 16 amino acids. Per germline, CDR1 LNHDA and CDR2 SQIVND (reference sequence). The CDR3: CASSIVDGTRGKTQYF. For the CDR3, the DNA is TGTGCCAGTAGTATAGTGGACGGGACTAGGGGAAAGACCCAGTACTTC.

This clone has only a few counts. The CDR3 loop is CASSPGEWNYGYTF. The CDR3 nucleotides are TGCGCCAGCAGCCCGGGGGAGTGGAACTATGGCTACACCTTC. The V gene is TRBV5-1, the J gene TRBJ1-2; D is possibly TRBD1 (5 bases). With 4 bases removed from V and 2 bases from J, the gap between germline ends came to 12 bases. Per the germline V gene, CDR1 is SGHRS and CDR2 is YFSETQ. The CDR3 sequence is 14 residues long.

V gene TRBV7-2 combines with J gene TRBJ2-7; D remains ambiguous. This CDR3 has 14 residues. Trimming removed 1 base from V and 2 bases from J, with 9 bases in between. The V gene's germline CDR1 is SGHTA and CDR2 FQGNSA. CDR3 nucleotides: TGTGCCAGCAGCTTAGACTCTTCGACCTACGAGCAGTACTTC. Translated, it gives CASSLDSSTYEQYF.

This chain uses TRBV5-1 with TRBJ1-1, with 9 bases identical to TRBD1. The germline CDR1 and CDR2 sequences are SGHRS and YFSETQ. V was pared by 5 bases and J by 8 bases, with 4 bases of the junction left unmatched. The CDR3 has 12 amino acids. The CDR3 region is CASRGDRGEAFF. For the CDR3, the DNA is TGCGCCAGCAGAGGAGACAGGGGGGAAGCTTTCTTT.

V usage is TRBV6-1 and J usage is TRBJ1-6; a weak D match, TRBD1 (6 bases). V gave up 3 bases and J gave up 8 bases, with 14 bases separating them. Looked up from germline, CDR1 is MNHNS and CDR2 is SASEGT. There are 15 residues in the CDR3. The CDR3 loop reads CASSDIGGADSPLHF. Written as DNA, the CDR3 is TGTGCCAGCAGTGATATTGGGGGCGCGGATTCACCCCTCCACTTT.

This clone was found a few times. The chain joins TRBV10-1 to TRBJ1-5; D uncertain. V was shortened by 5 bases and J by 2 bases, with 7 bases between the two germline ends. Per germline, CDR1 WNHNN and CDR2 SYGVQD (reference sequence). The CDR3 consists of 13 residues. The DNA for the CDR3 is TGCGCCAGCAGTTCCGGGGGCAATCAGCCCCAGCATTTT. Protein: CASSSGGNQPQHF.

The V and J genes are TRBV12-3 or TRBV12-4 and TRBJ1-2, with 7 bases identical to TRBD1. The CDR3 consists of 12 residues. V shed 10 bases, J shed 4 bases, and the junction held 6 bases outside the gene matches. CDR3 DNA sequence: TGTGCCACCACAGGGGAGGCCTATGGCTACACCTTC. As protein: CATTGEAYGYTF.

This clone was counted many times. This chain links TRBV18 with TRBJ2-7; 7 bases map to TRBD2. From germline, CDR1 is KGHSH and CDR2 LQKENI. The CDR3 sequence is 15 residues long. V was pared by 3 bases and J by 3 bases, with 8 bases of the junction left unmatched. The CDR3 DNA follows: TGTGCCAGCTCACCCGAGCGGGGTCCTGACTACGAGCAGTACTTC. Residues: CASSPERGPDYEQYF.

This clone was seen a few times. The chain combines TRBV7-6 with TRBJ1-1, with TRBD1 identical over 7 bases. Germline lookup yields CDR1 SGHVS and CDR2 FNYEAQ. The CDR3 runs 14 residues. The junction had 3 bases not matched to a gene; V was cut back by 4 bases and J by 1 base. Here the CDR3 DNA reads TGTGCCAGCAGCTCGGGACAGCAGAACACTGAAGCTTTCTTT. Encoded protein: CASSSGQQNTEAFF.

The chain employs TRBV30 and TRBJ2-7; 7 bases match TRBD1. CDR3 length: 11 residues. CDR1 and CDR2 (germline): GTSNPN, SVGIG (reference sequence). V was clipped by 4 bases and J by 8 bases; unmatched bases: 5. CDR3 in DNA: TGTGCCTGGACGACAGGGCCCCAGCAGTACTTC. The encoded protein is CAWTTGPQQYF. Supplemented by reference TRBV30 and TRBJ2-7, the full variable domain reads SQTIHQWPATLVQPVGSPLSLECTVEGTSNPNLYWYRQAAGRGLQLLFYSVGIGQISSEVPQNLSASRPQDRQFILSSKKLLLSDSGFYLCAWTTGPQQYFGPGTRLTVT.

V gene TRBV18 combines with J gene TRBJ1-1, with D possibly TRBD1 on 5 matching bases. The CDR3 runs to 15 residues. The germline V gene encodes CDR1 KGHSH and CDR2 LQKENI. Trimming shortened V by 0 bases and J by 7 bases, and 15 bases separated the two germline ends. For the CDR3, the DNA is TGTGCCAGCTCACCACCGTCAGGGTGGGGGGTTGAAGCTTTCTTT. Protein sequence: CASSPPSGWGVEAFF. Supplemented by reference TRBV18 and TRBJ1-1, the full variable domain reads NAGVMQNPRHLVRRRGQEARLRCSPMKGHSHVYWYRQLPEEGLKFMVYLQKENIIDESGMPKERFSAEFPKEGPSILRIQQVVRGDSAAYFCASSPPSGWGVEAFFGQGTRLTVV.

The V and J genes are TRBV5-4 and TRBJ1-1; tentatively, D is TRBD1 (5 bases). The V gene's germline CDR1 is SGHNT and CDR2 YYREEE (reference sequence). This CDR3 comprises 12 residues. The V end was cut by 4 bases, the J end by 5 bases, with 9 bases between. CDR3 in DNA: TGTGCCAGCAGCGAAGGGGTGACTGAAGCTTTCTTT. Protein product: CASSEGVTEAFF.

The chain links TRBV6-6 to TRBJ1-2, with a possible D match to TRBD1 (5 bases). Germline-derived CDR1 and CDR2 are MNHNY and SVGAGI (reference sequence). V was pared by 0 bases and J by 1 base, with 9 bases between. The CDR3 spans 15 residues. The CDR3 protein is CASSYSIDSNYGYTF. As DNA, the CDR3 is TGTGCCAGCAGTTACTCAATCGACAGTAACTATGGCTACACCTTC.

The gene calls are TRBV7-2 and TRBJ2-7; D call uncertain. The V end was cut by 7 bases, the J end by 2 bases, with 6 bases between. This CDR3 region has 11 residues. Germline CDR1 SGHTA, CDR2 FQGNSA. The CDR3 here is CASTIAYEQYF. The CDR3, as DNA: TGTGCCAGCACCATAGCCTACGAGCAGTACTTC.

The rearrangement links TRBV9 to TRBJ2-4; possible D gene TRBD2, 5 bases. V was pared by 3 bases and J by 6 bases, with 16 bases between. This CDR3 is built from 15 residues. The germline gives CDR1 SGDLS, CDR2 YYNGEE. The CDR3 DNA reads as TGTGCCAGCAGCGCGGAGGCCCGGGCTATAAACATTCAGTACTTC. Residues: CASSAEARAINIQYF.

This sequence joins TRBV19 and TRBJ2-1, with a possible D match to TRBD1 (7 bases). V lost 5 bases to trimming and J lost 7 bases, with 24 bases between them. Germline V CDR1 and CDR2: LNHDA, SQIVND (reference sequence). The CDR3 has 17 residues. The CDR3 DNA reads TGTGCCAGTAGTCTTGCTAGCAGGGGGGCCGGTGGGAATGAGCAGTTCTTC. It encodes CASSLASRGAGGNEQFF.